This TCR beta chain appears in the sequencing data of a study of Tregs in tolerant kidney transplant recipients (dated by TCRdb to between 2018 and 2021). A note on the overall study: Related donors were used in the transplants with nonmyeloablative bone marrow transplantation, and mixed chimerism was transient in the human trials. The study used TCRbeta sequencing to identify donor-specific regulatory T cells before combined kidney and bone marrow transplantation, then tracked those cells after transplant.

Remarks on this clone: Its antigen remains unidentified. Per-base quality was not reported, and no clone a single base away is much larger than it.

Taken with the paper, the label for time point translates to: blood sample drawn before combined kidney and bone marrow transplant. Unstimulated Tregs (CD4+CD25+CD127-), CD4+ non-Tregs (CD4+CD25-), CD4 and CD8 cells were FACS-sorted from thawed PBMCs. 4 combined kidney and bone marrow transplant recipients from the ITN036ST trial were included as patients, and samples were available only from these trial subjects. Healthy control blood was processed to PBMCs by Ficoll density gradient and cryopreserved, and patient PBMCs were collected before and after transplant. Genomic DNA was extracted from sorted cells with the QIAGEN DNeasy Blood and Tissue Kit for TCRbeta CDR3 sequencing. High-throughput TCRbeta CDR3 sequencing was carried out commercially through immunoSEQ, with PCR amplification with bias correction and internal controls included. The published analysis was carried out like this. A unique productive TCRbeta sequence was defined by the CDR3 nucleotide sequence when primers matched, and otherwise by the CDR3 amino acid sequence together with the Vbeta and Jbeta genes. As a correction for sorting error, sequences shared between sorted populations at a frequency ratio of 2:1 or less were discarded, and the remaining shared sequences were assigned to the higher population. Sequences were defined as donor-reactive when expanded at least 5-fold in CFSE-low cells versus unstimulated cells and present at a frequency of at least 0.01% in CFSE-low cells. Repertoire divergence was quantified by Jensen-Shannon divergence calculated from the top 100 TCRbeta sequences ranked by frequency. When a sample had multiple sequencing runs, each run was corrected for sorting error separately and the runs were then pooled. In TCRdb, the immuneACCESS table is reduced to in-frame sequences with V and J assigned. These tables do not hold every clone; where another copy was compared, an unresolved V gene accounts for under half, and the others remain unexplained. That table supplies the V and J calls and clone size; D and trimming were determined from the DNA. This sample lists 100,000 to 130,000 clones; about 90% were detected once. Nearly 0.35% of the sample goes to the ten largest clones.

General study outcomes and caveats: In tolerant patients, the expansion of donor-specific Tregs was greater than global Treg expansion, suggesting that the expansion was antigen-driven rather than nonspecific. Expanding Tregs with activated donor B cells appeared to identify the most biologically relevant and donor-specific TCRbeta repertoire. Biological reproducibility was not directly addressed, though technical replication error appeared minimal. PCR primers changed over time for some patients, so nucleotide-level comparison across those patients' samples was not possible. Because only a small number of patients were included, the study had limitations, and the results will need to be validated in larger populations as well as under other immunosuppression protocols.

The sequence was obtained from a human donor who received a combined kidney and bone marrow transplant. The sequenced sample was CD4+ T cells from blood, obtained before the transplant.

The CDR3 protein: CASIIYLVSYEQYF. The sequence in DNA is TGTGCCAGCATCATCTATCTAGTCTCCTACGAGCAGTACTTC. Rearrangement joined TRBV6-5 to TRBJ2-7; the D gene is not confidently resolved. The junction carries 13 bases between V and J, which are trimmed by 7 bases and 0 bases respectively. The CDR3 measures 14 amino acids from cysteine to phenylalanine. Just CDR3 DNA is preserved here, 42 bases in frame from base 1. From the germline V gene, CDR1 is MNHEY and CDR2 is SVGAGI.